This T cell receptor beta chain was documented in a study of blood T cell repertoires in COVID-19. Study context: The analysed material was cDNA or gDNA that came from T cells, B-cell-depleted T cells, or PBMCs.

With 8 bases clipped from V and 9 bases from J, the junction kept 8 bases outside the gene matches. Germline values: CDR1 SNHLY, CDR2 FYNNEI. The CDR3 runs to 14 residues. Under the authors' procedure: Amplification with reference gene primers provided the estimates of nucleated cell counts. Assay used: immunoSEQ multiplex PCR; TCRdb lists only in-frame clones, some missing. V and J calls plus clone size are reproduced from that table; the DNA served to infer D and trimming. Of about 44,000 clones listed, around 87% are singletons. Sequenced material: peripheral blood. This rearrangement joins TRBV2 to TRBJ1-6; TRBD1 aligns across 9 bases. This clonotype was sampled from a woman older than 75 in a cohort sampled during active or convalescent COVID-19. In nucleotides, the CDR3 is TGTGCCAGCTATGCAGACAGGGGGGGTTCACCCCTCCACTTT. This gives the protein CASYADRGGSPLHF.